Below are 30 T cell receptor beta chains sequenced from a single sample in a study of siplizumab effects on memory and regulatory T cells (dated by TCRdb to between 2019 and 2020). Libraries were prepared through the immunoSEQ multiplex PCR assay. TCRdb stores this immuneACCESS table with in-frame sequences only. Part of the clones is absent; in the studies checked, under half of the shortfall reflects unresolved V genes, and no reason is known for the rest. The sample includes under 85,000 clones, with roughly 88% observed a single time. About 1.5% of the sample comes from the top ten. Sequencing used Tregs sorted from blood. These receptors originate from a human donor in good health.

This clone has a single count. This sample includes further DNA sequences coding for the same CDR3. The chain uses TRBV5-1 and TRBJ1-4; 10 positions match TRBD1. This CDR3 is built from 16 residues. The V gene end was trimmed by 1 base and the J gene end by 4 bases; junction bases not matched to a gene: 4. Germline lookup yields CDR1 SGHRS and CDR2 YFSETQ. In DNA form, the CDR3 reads TGCGCCAGCAGCTTGCTGGGACAGGGGAGTAATGAAAAACTGTTTTTT. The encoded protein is CASSLLGQGSNEKLFF.

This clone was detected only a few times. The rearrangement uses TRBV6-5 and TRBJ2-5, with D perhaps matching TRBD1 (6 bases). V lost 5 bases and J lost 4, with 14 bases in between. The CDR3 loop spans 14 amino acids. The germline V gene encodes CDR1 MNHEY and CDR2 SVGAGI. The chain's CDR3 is CASSRHRAAETQYF. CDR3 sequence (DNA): TGTGCCAGCAGTCGACACAGGGCTGCAGAGACCCAGTACTTC.

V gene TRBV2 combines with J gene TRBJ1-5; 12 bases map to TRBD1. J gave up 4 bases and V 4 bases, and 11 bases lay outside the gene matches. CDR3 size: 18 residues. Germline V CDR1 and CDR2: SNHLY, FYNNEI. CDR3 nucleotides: TGTGCCAGCAGTGGAGGGACAGGGGGCCGGTTAGGAAATCAGCCCCAGCATTTT. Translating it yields CASSGGTGGRLGNQPQHF. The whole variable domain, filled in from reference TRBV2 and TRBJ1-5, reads EPEVTQTPSHQVTQMGQEVILRCVPISNHLYFYWYRQILGQKVEFLVSFYNNEISEKSEIFDDQFSVERPDGSNFTLKIRSTKLEDSAMYFCASSGGTGGRLGNQPQHFGDGTRLSIL.

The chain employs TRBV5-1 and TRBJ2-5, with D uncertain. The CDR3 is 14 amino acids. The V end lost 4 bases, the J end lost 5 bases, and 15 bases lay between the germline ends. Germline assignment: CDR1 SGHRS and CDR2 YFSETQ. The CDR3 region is CASSHPARVETQYF. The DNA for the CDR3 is TGCGCCAGCAGCCATCCCGCCCGTGTGGAGACCCAGTACTTC.

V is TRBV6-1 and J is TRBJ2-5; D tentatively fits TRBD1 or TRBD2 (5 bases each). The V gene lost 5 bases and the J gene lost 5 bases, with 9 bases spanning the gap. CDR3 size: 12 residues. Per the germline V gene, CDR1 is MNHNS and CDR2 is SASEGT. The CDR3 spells CASSPGRETQYF. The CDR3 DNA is TGTGCCAGCAGTCCGGGACGGGAGACCCAGTACTTC.

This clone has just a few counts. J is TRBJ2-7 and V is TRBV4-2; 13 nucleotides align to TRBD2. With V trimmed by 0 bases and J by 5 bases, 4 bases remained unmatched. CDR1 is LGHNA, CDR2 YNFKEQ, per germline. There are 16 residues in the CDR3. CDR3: CASSQDWTSGSDEQYF. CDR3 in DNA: TGTGCCAGCAGCCAAGATTGGACTAGCGGGAGTGACGAGCAGTACTTC.

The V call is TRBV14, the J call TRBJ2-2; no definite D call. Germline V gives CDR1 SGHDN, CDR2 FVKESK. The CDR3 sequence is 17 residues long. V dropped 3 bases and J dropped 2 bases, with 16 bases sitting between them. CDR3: CASSHARPFSNTGELFF. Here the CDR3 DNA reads TGTGCCAGCAGCCACGCCCGCCCATTTTCCAACACCGGGGAGCTGTTTTTT.

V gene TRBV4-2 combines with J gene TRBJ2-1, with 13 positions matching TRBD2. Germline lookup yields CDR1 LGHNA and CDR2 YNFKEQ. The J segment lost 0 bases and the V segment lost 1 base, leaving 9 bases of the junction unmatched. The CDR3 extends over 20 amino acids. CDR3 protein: CASSQVMTSGRPTSYNEQFF. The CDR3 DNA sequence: TGTGCCAGCAGCCAAGTCATGACTAGCGGGAGGCCTACCTCCTACAATGAGCAGTTCTTC.

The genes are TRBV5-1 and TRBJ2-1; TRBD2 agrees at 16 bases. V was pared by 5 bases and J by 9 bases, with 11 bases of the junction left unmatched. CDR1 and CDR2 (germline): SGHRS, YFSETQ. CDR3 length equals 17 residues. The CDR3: CASRTGTGLAGGGEQFF. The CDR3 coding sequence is TGCGCCAGCAGGACCGGGACGGGACTAGCGGGAGGGGGTGAGCAGTTCTTC.

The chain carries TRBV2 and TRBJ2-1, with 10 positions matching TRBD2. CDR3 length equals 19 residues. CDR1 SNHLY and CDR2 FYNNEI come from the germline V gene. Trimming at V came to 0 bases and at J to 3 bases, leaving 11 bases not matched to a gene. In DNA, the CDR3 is TGTGCCAGCAGTGAAGCGATCCACATTAGCGGGAGGAGCTACAATGAGCAGTTCTTC. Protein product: CASSEAIHISGRSYNEQFF.

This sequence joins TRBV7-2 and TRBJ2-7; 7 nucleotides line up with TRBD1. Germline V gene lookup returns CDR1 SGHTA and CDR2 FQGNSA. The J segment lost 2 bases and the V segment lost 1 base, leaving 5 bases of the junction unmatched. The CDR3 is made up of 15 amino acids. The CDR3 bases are TGTGCCAGCAGCTTAGTGACACAGGGGACCTACGAGCAGTACTTC. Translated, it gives CASSLVTQGTYEQYF.

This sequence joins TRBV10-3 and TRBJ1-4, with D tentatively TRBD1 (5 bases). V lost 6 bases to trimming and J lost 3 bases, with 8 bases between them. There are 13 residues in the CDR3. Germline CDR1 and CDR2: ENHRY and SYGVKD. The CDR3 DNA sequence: TGTGCCATCAGGGGGCGGTCTAATGAAAAACTGTTTTTT. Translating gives CAIRGRSNEKLFF.

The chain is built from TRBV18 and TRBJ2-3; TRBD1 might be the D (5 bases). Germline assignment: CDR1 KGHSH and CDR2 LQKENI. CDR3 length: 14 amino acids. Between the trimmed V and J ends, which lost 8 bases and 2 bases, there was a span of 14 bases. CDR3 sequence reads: CASAMGRDTDTQYF. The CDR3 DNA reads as TGTGCCAGCGCAATGGGCAGGGACACAGATACGCAGTATTTT.

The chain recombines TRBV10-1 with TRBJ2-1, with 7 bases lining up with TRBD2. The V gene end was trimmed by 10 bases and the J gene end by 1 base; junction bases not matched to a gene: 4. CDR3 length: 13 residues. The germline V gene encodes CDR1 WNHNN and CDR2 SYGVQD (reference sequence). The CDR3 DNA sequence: TGCGCCAAAACACTAGCGTCCTACAATGAGCAGTTCTTC. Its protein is CAKTLASYNEQFF.

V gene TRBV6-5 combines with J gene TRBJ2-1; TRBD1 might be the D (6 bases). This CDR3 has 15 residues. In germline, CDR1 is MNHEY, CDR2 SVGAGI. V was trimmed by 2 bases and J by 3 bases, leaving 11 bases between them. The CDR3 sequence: CASSYRDTNYNEQFF. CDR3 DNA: TGTGCCAGCAGTTACAGGGACACTAACTACAATGAGCAGTTCTTC.

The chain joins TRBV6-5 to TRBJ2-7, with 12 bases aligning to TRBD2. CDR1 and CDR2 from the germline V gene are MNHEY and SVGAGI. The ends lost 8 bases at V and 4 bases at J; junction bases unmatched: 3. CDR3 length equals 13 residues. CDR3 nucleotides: TGTGCCAGCCGGACTAGCGGGACTTACGAGCAGTACTTC. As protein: CASRTSGTYEQYF.

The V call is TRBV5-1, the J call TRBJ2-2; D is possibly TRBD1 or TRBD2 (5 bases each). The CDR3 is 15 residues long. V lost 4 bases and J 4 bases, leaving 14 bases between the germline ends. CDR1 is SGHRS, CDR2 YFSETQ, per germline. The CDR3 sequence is CASSPGSRGTGELFF. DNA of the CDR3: TGCGCCAGCAGCCCAGGGAGCCGGGGCACCGGGGAGCTGTTTTTT.

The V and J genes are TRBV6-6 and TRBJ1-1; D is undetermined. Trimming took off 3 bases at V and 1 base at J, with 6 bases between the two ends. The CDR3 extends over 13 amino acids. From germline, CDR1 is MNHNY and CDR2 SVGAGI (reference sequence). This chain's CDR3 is CASSYMGNTEAFF. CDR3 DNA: TGTGCCAGCAGTTATATGGGGAACACTGAAGCTTTCTTT.

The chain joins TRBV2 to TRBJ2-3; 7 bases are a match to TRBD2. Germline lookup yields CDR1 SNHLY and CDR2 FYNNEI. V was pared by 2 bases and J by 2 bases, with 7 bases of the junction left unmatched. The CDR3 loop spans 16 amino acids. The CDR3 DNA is TGTGCCAGCAGTGAACGTCCCCGGGAGGCCACAGATACGCAGTATTTT. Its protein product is CASSERPREATDTQYF.

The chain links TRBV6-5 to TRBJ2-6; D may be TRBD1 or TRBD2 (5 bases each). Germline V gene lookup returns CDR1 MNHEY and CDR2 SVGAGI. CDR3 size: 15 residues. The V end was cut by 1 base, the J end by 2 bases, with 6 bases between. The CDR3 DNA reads TGTGCCAGCAGTTACTGGGGGACTGGGGCCAACGTCCTGACTTTC. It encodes CASSYWGTGANVLTF.

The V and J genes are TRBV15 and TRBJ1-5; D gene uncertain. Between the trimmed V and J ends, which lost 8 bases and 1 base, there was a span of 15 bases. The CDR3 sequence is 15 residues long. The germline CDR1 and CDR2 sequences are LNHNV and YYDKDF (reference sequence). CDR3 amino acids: CATAPVLRSNQPQHF. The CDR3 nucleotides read TGTGCCACCGCACCGGTGTTGAGGAGCAATCAGCCCCAGCATTTT.

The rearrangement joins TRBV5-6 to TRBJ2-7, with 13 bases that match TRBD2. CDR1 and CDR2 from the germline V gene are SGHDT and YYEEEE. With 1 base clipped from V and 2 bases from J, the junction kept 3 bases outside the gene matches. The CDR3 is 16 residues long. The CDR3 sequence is CASSLTSGRVTYEQYF. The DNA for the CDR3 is TGTGCCAGCAGCTTGACTAGCGGGAGGGTAACCTACGAGCAGTACTTC.

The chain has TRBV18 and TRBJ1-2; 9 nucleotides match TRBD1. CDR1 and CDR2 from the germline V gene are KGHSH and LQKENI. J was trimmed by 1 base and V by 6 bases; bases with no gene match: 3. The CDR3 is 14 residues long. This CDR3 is CASSGTGNNYGYTF. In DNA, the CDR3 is TGTGCCAGCTCCGGGACAGGGAATAACTATGGCTACACCTTC. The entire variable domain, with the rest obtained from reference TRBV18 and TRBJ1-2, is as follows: NAGVMQNPRHLVRRRGQEARLRCSPMKGHSHVYWYRQLPEEGLKFMVYLQKENIIDESGMPKERFSAEFPKEGPSILRIQQVVRGDSAAYFCASSGTGNNYGYTFGSGTRLTVV.

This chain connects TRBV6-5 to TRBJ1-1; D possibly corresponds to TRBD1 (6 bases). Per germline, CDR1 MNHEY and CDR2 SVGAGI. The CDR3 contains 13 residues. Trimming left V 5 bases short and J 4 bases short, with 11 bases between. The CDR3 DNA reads TGTGCCAGCAGTGCAACAGGGCTCACTGAAGCTTTCTTT. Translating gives CASSATGLTEAFF.

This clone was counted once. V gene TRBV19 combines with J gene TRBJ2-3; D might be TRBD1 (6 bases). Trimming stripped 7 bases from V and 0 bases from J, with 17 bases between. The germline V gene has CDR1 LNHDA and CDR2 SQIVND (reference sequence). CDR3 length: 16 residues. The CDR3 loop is CASTTTGTFSTDTQYF. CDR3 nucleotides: TGTGCCAGTACCACGACCGGGACATTTAGCACAGATACGCAGTATTTT.

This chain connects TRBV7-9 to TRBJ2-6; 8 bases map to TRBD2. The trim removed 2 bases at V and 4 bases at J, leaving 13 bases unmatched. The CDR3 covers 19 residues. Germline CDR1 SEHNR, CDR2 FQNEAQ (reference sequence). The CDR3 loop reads CASSLLLTGGPKGANVLTF. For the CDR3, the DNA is TGTGCCAGCAGCTTACTTCTAACGGGAGGGCCTAAGGGGGCCAACGTCCTGACTTTC.

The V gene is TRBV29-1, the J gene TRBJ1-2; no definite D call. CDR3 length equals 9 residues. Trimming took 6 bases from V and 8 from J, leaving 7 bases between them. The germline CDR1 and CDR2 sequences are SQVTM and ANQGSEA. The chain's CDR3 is CSVPEGYTF. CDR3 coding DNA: TGCAGCGTCCCCGAGGGCTACACCTTC.

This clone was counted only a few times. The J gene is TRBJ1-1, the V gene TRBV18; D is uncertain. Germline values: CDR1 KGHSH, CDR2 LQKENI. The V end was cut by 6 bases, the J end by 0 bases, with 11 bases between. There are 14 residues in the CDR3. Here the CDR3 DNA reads TGTGCCAGCTCGTCACAGCAGATGAACACTGAAGCTTTCTTT. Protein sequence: CASSSQQMNTEAFF.

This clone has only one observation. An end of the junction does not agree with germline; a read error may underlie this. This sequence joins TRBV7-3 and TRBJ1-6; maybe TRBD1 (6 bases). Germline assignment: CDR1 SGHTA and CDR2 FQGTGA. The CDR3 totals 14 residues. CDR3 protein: CASSVTGHNSPLHF. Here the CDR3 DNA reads TGTGCCAGCAGCGTAACAGGGCATAATTCACCCCTCCACTTT.

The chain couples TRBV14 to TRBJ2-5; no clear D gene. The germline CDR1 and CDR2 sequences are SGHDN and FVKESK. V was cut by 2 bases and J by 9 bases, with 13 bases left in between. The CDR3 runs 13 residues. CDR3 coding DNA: TGTGCCAGCAGCCAACCCCTTGCATGGGCCCAGTACTTC. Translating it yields CASSQPLAWAQYF.